Each of the 23 T cell receptor beta chains below was sequenced from the same sample in a study of CD8 T cells in ankylosing spondylitis. A single record per CDR3 protein comes from TCRdb applying MiXCR to the 5' RACE reads. The profile shows roughly 130,000 distinct CDR3 sequences, 9.3% of them singletons. Input material: blood, either unsorted or a sorted T cell fraction (not recorded which). Every receptor here comes from a male donor with ankylosing spondylitis or in good health (not recorded which).

This clonotype was detected many times. The chain couples TRBV5-1 to TRBJ1-4; 7 positions agree with TRBD1. CDR3 size: 16 residues. Unmatched junction bases numbered 10, after V lost 0 bases and J lost 8 bases. Germline CDR1 SGHRS, CDR2 YFSETQ. This CDR3 reads CASSLAGDSRGEKLFF. CDR3 DNA: TGCGCCAGCAGCTTGGCGGGGGACAGTCGGGGAGAAAAACTGTTTTTT.

This clonotype was detected ten times or more. The CDR3, as DNA: TGCAGTGCCCGAAGACAGGAATCCTACAATGAGCAGTTCTTC. Protein sequence: CSARRQESYNEQFF. This chain links TRBV20-1 with TRBJ2-1, with D tentatively TRBD1 (6 bases). CDR3 length: 14 amino acids. The V end lost 6 bases, the J end lost 1 base, and 13 bases lay between the germline ends. Per germline, CDR1 DFQATT and CDR2 SNEGSKA (reference sequence).

The chain carries TRBV21-1 and TRBJ2-1; the table's D call of TRBD1 was not tested on the DNA. TRBV21-1 is termed a pseudogene. This CDR3 comprises 15 residues. In nucleotides, the CDR3 is TGTGCCAGCAGCACCGCCGGGACAGGGAACAATGAGCAGTTCTTC. Protein product: CASSTAGTGNNEQFF.

This clonotype appeared many times. The rearrangement joins TRBV5-1 to TRBJ1-4; D is unclear. This CDR3 contains 15 residues. Trimming removed 4 bases at V and 0 bases at J, with 10 bases between. Germline V gene data show CDR1 as SGHRS and CDR2 as YFSETQ. The CDR3 loop reads CASSAWTTTNEKLFF. The DNA of the CDR3 is TGCGCCAGCAGCGCCTGGACGACAACTAATGAAAAACTGTTTTTT.

This clonotype was seen repeatedly, ten times or more. V usage is TRBV3-1 and J usage is TRBJ2-2, with D unresolved. This CDR3 is 11 amino acids long. Germline V CDR1 and CDR2: LGHDT, YNNKEL (reference sequence). Trimming removed 1 base from V and 10 bases from J, with 4 bases in between. The CDR3 region has the DNA TGTGCCAGCAGCCAAGGGTCGGAGCTGTTTTTT. This gives the protein CASSQGSELFF.

This clonotype was observed at least ten times. The chain recombines TRBV28 with TRBJ2-2; D may be TRBD2 (6 bases). In germline, CDR1 is MDHEN, CDR2 SYDVKM. CDR3 size: 17 residues. V dropped 2 bases and J dropped 6 bases, with 19 bases sitting between them. The CDR3 region is CASSLRPGGGRSGELFF. The CDR3 coding sequence is TGTGCCAGCAGTTTACGGCCGGGTGGAGGGAGATCCGGGGAGCTGTTTTTT.

This clonotype was counted between two and nine times. The gene calls are TRBV3-1 and TRBJ2-5, with 8 bases matching TRBD1. V lost 0 bases to trimming and J lost 5 bases; unmatched junction nucleotides: 5. Germline CDR1 reads LGHDT; CDR2 reads YNNKEL (reference sequence). This CDR3 has 15 residues. CDR3 in DNA: TGTGCCAGCAGCCAAGATGGCAGGGGGCTCGAGACCCAGTACTTC. Translated: CASSQDGRGLETQYF.

Many counts were recorded for this clonotype. This sequence joins TRBV7-2 and TRBJ2-3; D possibly matches TRBD1 or TRBD2 (5 bases each). Germline CDR1 SGHTA, CDR2 FQGNSA. The CDR3 contains 15 residues. V shed 5 bases and J shed 6 bases, with 18 bases lying between them. The CDR3 spells CASSPGTLGSDTQYF. The CDR3 bases are TGTGCCAGCAGCCCGGGGACGCTAGGTTCTGATACGCAGTATTTT.

This clonotype was observed many times. The chain has TRBV7-2 and TRBJ2-7; 10 nucleotides line up with TRBD2. V was clipped by 5 bases and J by 3 bases; unmatched bases: 7. The CDR3 spans 15 residues. CDR1 and CDR2 (germline): SGHTA, FQGNSA. The CDR3 nucleotides read TGTGCCAGCAGCACGCTAGCGGGAGCAGGCTACGAGCAGTACTTC. Residues: CASSTLAGAGYEQYF.

The chain recombines TRBV5-5 with TRBJ2-5; D gene unclear. The CDR3 extends over 11 amino acids. V was pared by 0 bases and J by 8 bases, with 5 bases between. Germline V CDR1 and CDR2: SGHKS, YYEKEE (reference sequence). The CDR3, as DNA: TGTGCCAGCAGCTTGGACGCAACCCAGTACTTC. Amino acid sequence: CASSLDATQYF.

The chain couples TRBV20-1 to TRBJ2-7; TRBD2 agrees at 8 bases. The CDR3 loop spans 17 amino acids. The germline CDR1 and CDR2 sequences are DFQATT and SNEGSKA (reference sequence). V shed 2 bases, J shed 2 bases, and the junction held 14 bases outside the gene matches. CDR3 DNA sequence: TGCAGTGCTAGACTACCGACCCGACTAGCGCGCACCTACGAGCAGTACTTC. Its protein product is CSARLPTRLARTYEQYF.

This clonotype was counted between two and nine times. The rearrangement joins TRBV12-3 or TRBV12-4 to TRBJ2-1, with TRBD2 matching over 11 bases. The CDR3 covers 14 residues. The ends lost 5 bases at V and 9 bases at J; junction bases unmatched: 6. The CDR3 loop is CASSPRLAGSEQFF. CDR3 in DNA: TGTGCCAGCAGTCCCCGACTAGCGGGATCTGAGCAGTTCTTC.

This chain joins TRBV18 and TRBJ2-3; 10 bases fit TRBD2. The V segment lost 1 base and the J segment 1 base; nucleotides outside the gene matches: 5. The CDR3 is made up of 17 amino acids. Germline V lookup: CDR1 KGHSH, CDR2 LQKENI. CDR3 bases: TGTGCCAGCTCACCACTTCTAGCGGGAGTCGGCACAGATACGCAGTATTTT. Its protein is CASSPLLAGVGTDTQYF.

The chain couples TRBV14 to TRBJ2-2; 12 nucleotides align to TRBD2. Germline values: CDR1 SGHDN, CDR2 FVKESK. V shed 4 bases, J shed 5 bases, and the junction held 5 bases outside the gene matches. This CDR3 has 16 residues. CDR3 amino acids: CASSRFGTSGTGELFF. DNA for the CDR3: TGTGCCAGCAGCCGCTTCGGGACTAGCGGGACCGGGGAGCTGTTTTTT.

This clonotype was seen at least ten times. J is TRBJ2-7 and V is TRBV5-1; TRBD2 matches at 12 bases. J gave up 10 bases and V 4 bases, and 15 bases lay outside the gene matches. The CDR3 consists of 16 residues. In germline, CDR1 is SGHRS, CDR2 YFSETQ. CDR3 DNA: TGCGCCAGCAGCACCGGACTAGCGGGAAGACCTGGTCTTCAGTACTTC. Residues: CASSTGLAGRPGLQYF.

This clonotype was counted ten times or more. The CDR3 reads CSALPLAAYNEQFF. The CDR3 DNA is TGCAGCGCCCTCCCTCTGGCGGCCTACAATGAGCAGTTCTTC. The gene calls are TRBV29-1 and TRBJ2-1; no clear D. Germline assignment: CDR1 SQVTM and CDR2 ANQGSEA. The V end was cut by 7 bases, the J end by 2 bases, with 15 bases between. The CDR3 totals 14 residues.

This clonotype has more than one count but fewer than ten. The V call is TRBV9, the J call TRBJ2-3, with D possibly being TRBD2 (7 bases). Trimming removed 0 bases from V and 5 bases from J, with 13 bases in between. Per the germline V gene, CDR1 is SGDLS and CDR2 is YYNGEE. This CDR3 region has 15 residues. Written as DNA, the CDR3 is TGTGCCAGCAGCGTAGGGTCAGGGGAGGGAGATACGCAGTATTTT. Translated, it gives CASSVGSGEGDTQYF.

In its sample, this clonotype was seen a few times. The CDR3, as DNA: TGTGCCAGCTCACCAGCAGGGGTGGAGGAGACCCAGTACTTC. This encodes CASSPAGVEETQYF. The chain employs TRBV18 and TRBJ2-5; possibly TRBD1 for D (6 bases). Germline lookup yields CDR1 KGHSH and CDR2 LQKENI. The CDR3 is made up of 14 amino acids. Trimming cost V 2 bases and J 5 bases, with 12 bases left between them. The whole variable domain, filled in from reference TRBV18 and TRBJ2-5, reads NAGVMQNPRHLVRRRGQEARLRCSPMKGHSHVYWYRQLPEEGLKFMVYLQKENIIDESGMPKERFSAEFPKEGPSILRIQQVVRGDSAAYFCASSPAGVEETQYFGPGTRLLVL.

This clonotype was picked up one time. Possible read error: a much larger clone is one base away. The final CDR3 position lacks the conserved phenylalanine or tryptophan, pointing to a likely read error. This sequence joins TRBV6-1 and TRBJ2-4; 11 nucleotides match TRBD1. The V gene end was trimmed by 4 bases and the J gene end by 6 bases; junction bases not matched to a gene: 2. CDR3 length: 14 residues. Per the germline V gene, CDR1 is MNHNS and CDR2 is SASEGT. CDR3 in amino acids: CASSADRGRNIQYY. The CDR3 DNA reads TGTGCCAGCAGTGCGGACAGGGGGCGAAACATTCAGTACTAC.

This rearrangement joins TRBV20-1 to TRBJ2-3; D possibly corresponds to TRBD2 (5 bases). Germline V CDR1 and CDR2: DFQATT, SNEGSKA (reference sequence). Trimming removed 0 bases from V and 3 bases from J, with 10 bases in between. The CDR3 has 14 amino acids. The CDR3 bases are TGCAGTGCTAGAGATTCCCTAGCTACAGATACGCAGTATTTT. This sequence encodes CSARDSLATDTQYF.

This clonotype has more than one count but fewer than ten. This chain uses TRBV12-3 or TRBV12-4 with TRBJ2-1; D is undetermined. The V and J ends lost 1 base and 1 base respectively, with 17 bases between them. This CDR3 is 18 amino acids long. CDR3: CASSLVGLLGRSYNEQFF. The CDR3 nucleotides are TGTGCCAGCAGTTTAGTGGGTTTACTCGGCCGGTCCTACAATGAGCAGTTCTTC.

There are many counts of this clonotype. The gene calls are TRBV7-8 and TRBJ2-5; D possibly corresponds to TRBD1 (5 bases). The CDR3 extends over 15 amino acids. Germline lookup yields CDR1 SGHVS and CDR2 FQNEAQ. V shed 5 bases and J shed 2 bases, with 15 bases lying between them. CDR3 loop: CASSPPGAGQETQYF. In DNA form, the CDR3 reads TGTGCCAGCAGCCCACCTGGGGCCGGACAAGAGACCCAGTACTTC.

This clonotype was counted ten times or more. This rearrangement joins TRBV12-3 or TRBV12-4 to TRBJ2-7; either TRBD1 or TRBD2 may supply D (5 bases each). The CDR3 is 14 residues long. The V end was cut by 3 bases, the J end by 4 bases, with 13 bases between. Here the CDR3 DNA reads TGTGCCAGCAGTTTTGGGGGTGCAAAATACGAGCAGTACTTC. Protein sequence: CASSFGGAKYEQYF.